Described below is a single TCR beta chain sequence and its context. The antigen remains undetermined. TCR beta CDR3 sequences were amplified from RNA transcripts. RT-PCR in the first round (using the HTBI primer set) targeted the TCR CDR3. TCRdb independently ran MiXCR on the multiplex PCR reads; one entry per CDR3 protein. Of about 690,000 distinct CDR3 sequences in the sample, roughly a sixth were seen once. This entry belongs to a study of T cells in Graves' hyperthyroidism and ophthalmopathy. Germline CDR1 and CDR2: SGHAT and FQNNGV. With V trimmed by 5 bases and J by 9 bases, 6 bases remained unmatched. CDR3 length equals 15 residues. Study-wide results and caveats: Model-based prediction identified ophthalmopathy a median 6.5 months prior to its onset. Most thyroid-expanded clonotypes above 0.001 were also found in blood.

Exclusion of a patient resulted from uncontrolled infection, other autoimmune disease, pregnancy or lactation. Diagnosis relied on clinical symptoms, serum thyroxine and TRAb, thyroid ultrasound and orbital computed tomography. The V and J genes are TRBV11-2 and TRBJ2-1; TRBD2 aligns across 14 bases. The TCR originated in a man in his fifties or sixties with Graves' hyperthyroidism. The sequencing input was blood. CDR3 sequence (DNA): TGTGCCAGCAGCCCAACGACTAGCGGGAGGGGTGAGCAGTTCTTC. Translated, it gives CASSPTTSGRGEQFF.